Below, one T cell receptor beta chain is given with its context. The target of this receptor is not known. No quality values exist for individual bases; no much larger clone is one base distant. This sample is drawn from a study of T cells after posttransplantation cyclophosphamide (dated by TCRdb to the mid-2010s). In terms of the full investigation: Using TRB sequencing, the study followed how the T cell repertoire reconstituted after myeloablative bone marrow transplantation in which posttransplantation cyclophosphamide served as GVHD prophylaxis. Because TRA and TRB clonality were tightly correlated in 8 or 9 samples, subsequent TCR analyses were focused on TRB only. Blood from all 35 or so PTCy patients with 1-year posttransplant specimens was subjected to TRB sequencing. Public TRB sequences were compared against a database of over 3,000 sequences linked to responses to pathogens, tumor antigens, self-antigens and alloantigens. In 3 patients, up to roughly 3 additional blood samples taken between 2 and 5.2 years after transplant also underwent TRB sequencing, as did pretransplant blood from a handful of patients. Antigen receptor sequencing was done on samples from 35 PTCy-treated patients and from some 15 related bone marrow donors of those patients. Results and caveats for the whole study, not just this receptor: Donor-recipient similarity was low at 1-2 months but increased during the first year, and donor CD8+ memory clones often dominated later blood repertoires. The TRB repertoires of T cells infiltrating skin or GI tract showed only limited overlap with the TRB repertoires of T cells in blood. Across 45 or so patients, recipient CMV seropositivity and CMV reactivation were highly associated with TRB clonality; PTCy diversity was similar to CNI/methotrexate controls.

Taken from cysteine to phenylalanine, the CDR3 has 14 residues. Only the CDR3 part of the read is kept: 42 bases, read in frame from the first base. From the germline V gene, CDR1 is KGHSH and CDR2 is LQKENI. V is shortened by 1 base, J by 3 bases, and the region joining them spans 9 bases. Genomic DNA was used for TRB sequencing, which was performed with the immunoSEQ assay at survey resolution or with the hsTCRB kit. Turning to the authors' computational methods: Initial read processing used immunoSEQ software, and repertoire analyses used the LymphoSeq R package. Clonality was calculated as 1 minus normalized Shannon entropy, and the Gini coefficient was also calculated for each TRB dataset. Phenotypes of unsorted samples were inferred by mapping TRB sequences from sorted subsets of the recipient or donor onto the same recipient's unsorted samples. In TCRdb, the immuneACCESS table is reduced to in-frame sequences with V and J assigned. These tables do not hold every clone; where another copy was compared, an unresolved V gene accounts for under half, and the others remain unexplained. That table furnishes V, J and clone size, whereas the DNA furnished D and trimming. The sample yields roughly 14,000 clones; 80% to 85% were counted once. Clones ranked in the top ten supply under 6% of the sample.

The control cohort consisted of around twelve patients who had myeloablative marrow transplants with methotrexate plus a calcineurin inhibitor and who were sampled 1 year after transplant. Peripheral blood and bone marrow mononuclear cells were isolated by Ficoll-Hypaque density centrifugation and were cryopreserved. This receptor chain uses TRBV18 and TRBJ1-1, with no reliable assignment of the D segment. Here the sequenced sample was PBMCs, taken less than 400 days after allogeneic stem cell transplant with calcineurin inhibitor and methotrexate. The sequence was collected from a young adult male patient who received an allogeneic stem cell transplant from a related donor, was CMV-positive, and had no GVHD. Some T cells may be donor cells from the graft after a transplant. The CDR3 region has the sequence CASSPQLGDTEAFF. The DNA sequence reads TGTGCCAGCTCACCACAGCTCGGGGACACTGAAGCTTTCTTT.